A selection of T cell receptor beta chains follows, all from one sample in a study of response to subunit inactivated influenza vaccine. A single record per CDR3 protein comes from TCRdb applying MiXCR to the RT-PCR reads. The table shows 650,000 to 850,000 distinct CDR3 sequences, with approximately 15% occurring only once. The material sequenced was PBMCs from blood, taken 14 to 15 days before vaccination. Receptors were obtained from a middle-aged man who received an inactivated influenza vaccine. Both conserved end residues are trimmed from each CDR3.

CDR3 | J | V
ASSHLDSSYEQY | TRBJ2-7 | TRBV5-1
ASSLRDEQF | TRBJ2-1 | TRBV28
SARKQGGQPQH | TRBJ1-5 | TRBV20-1
ASSYEGKSYEQY | TRBJ2-7 | TRBV6-2/TRBV6-3
ASRDIDEQY | TRBJ2-7 | TRBV6-2/TRBV6-3
ASSLVVGPGGTEAF | TRBJ1-1 | TRBV7-7
ASTNDWNTGELF | TRBJ2-2 | TRBV4-1
ASRGLAAGNFEELF | TRBJ2-2 | TRBV9
ASRTDWGSGANVLT | TRBJ2-6 | TRBV10-2
ASSLDQGALGYT | TRBJ1-2 | TRBV12-3/TRBV12-4
ASSYLGGDRASYEQY | TRBJ2-7 | TRBV6-5
ASSTSRRLAGAEQY | TRBJ2-7 | TRBV7-2
ASTKAVVYNEQF | TRBJ2-1 | TRBV12-3/TRBV12-4
ASGLGVRSYNEQF | TRBJ2-1 | TRBV12-5
ASSPGGHLDYNEQF | TRBJ2-1 | TRBV3-1
SARGPSLAKNIQY | TRBJ2-4 | TRBV20-1
ASSQGETSGRYTGELF | TRBJ2-2 | TRBV4-2